The rows below give T cell receptor beta chains drawn from one sample of a study of blood T cell repertoires in COVID-19. The data were produced by immunoSEQ multiplex PCR, yet TCRdb's version contains in-frame clones alone and is incomplete. The table shows 50,000 to 75,000 clones, with 90% to 95% occurring only once. Sample: peripheral blood. The receptor set was obtained from a human donor in a cohort sampled during active COVID-19. Each CDR3 is given with its conserved first and last residue.

v_call: TRBV7-8; cdr3_length: 14; j_call: TRBJ2-7; cdr3_aa: CASSYDRASYEQYF
v_call: TRBV3-1/TRBV3-2; cdr3_length: 15; j_call: TRBJ1-5; cdr3_aa: CASSQIPGSNQPQHF
v_call: TRBV12-2; cdr3_length: 16; j_call: TRBJ2-3; cdr3_aa: CASRSLGAVPPDTQYF
v_call: TRBV27; cdr3_length: 15; j_call: TRBJ1-1; cdr3_aa: CASSLAGRVNTEAFF
v_call: TRBV27; cdr3_length: 14; j_call: TRBJ2-1; cdr3_aa: CASAVLGLYNEQFF
v_call: TRBV27; cdr3_length: 14; j_call: TRBJ1-2; cdr3_aa: CATREQGARYGYTF
v_call: TRBV2; cdr3_length: 14; j_call: TRBJ1-2; cdr3_aa: CASTKNTGGYGYTF
v_call: TRBV2; cdr3_length: 13; j_call: TRBJ2-2; cdr3_aa: CASSWRGAGELFF
v_call: TRBV6-1; cdr3_length: 14; j_call: TRBJ2-1; cdr3_aa: CASSEGTYYNEQFF
v_call: TRBV27; cdr3_length: 17; j_call: TRBJ2-6; cdr3_aa: CASSHRDSSSGANVLTF
v_call: TRBV27; cdr3_length: 16; j_call: TRBJ2-7; cdr3_aa: CASSLSKIMGPYEQYF
v_call: TRBV5-8; cdr3_length: 13; j_call: TRBJ1-1; cdr3_aa: CANPTGGPLEAFF
v_call: TRBV11-2; cdr3_length: 15; j_call: TRBJ2-5; cdr3_aa: CASSGLAVLQETQYF
v_call: TRBV19; cdr3_length: 15; j_call: TRBJ1-2; cdr3_aa: CASSINVGGDYGYTF
v_call: TRBV5-8; cdr3_length: 15; j_call: TRBJ2-1; cdr3_aa: CASSEGQANYNEQFF
v_call: TRBV7-3; cdr3_length: 13; j_call: TRBJ1-1; cdr3_aa: CASSLSGNTEAFF
v_call: TRBV5-4; cdr3_length: 13; j_call: TRBJ2-7; cdr3_aa: CASSLSGAYEQYF
v_call: TRBV7-6; cdr3_length: 17; j_call: TRBJ2-7; cdr3_aa: CASSLAGLAGGVHEQYF
v_call: TRBV18; cdr3_length: 14; j_call: TRBJ1-3; cdr3_aa: CASSPGVITVSSDF
v_call: TRBV2; cdr3_length: 15; j_call: TRBJ1-2; cdr3_aa: CASSESRAAGYGYTF
v_call: TRBV6-5; cdr3_length: 13; j_call: TRBJ2-2; cdr3_aa: CASTLQGAGELFF
v_call: TRBV3-1/TRBV3-2; cdr3_length: 14; j_call: TRBJ2-7; cdr3_aa: CASSQLDRRGEQYF
v_call: TRBV5-8; cdr3_length: 15; j_call: TRBJ1-2; cdr3_aa: CASSLRDRNIYGYTF
v_call: TRBV2; cdr3_length: 13; j_call: TRBJ1-4; cdr3_aa: CASSDGGMGKLFF
v_call: TRBV27; cdr3_length: 14; j_call: TRBJ2-3; cdr3_aa: CASSFQIEPDTQYF
v_call: TRBV19; cdr3_length: 15; j_call: TRBJ2-1; cdr3_aa: CASSIFAEPHNEQFF
v_call: TRBV10-3; cdr3_length: 15; j_call: TRBJ1-5; cdr3_aa: CAISDDGVKSQPQHF
v_call: TRBV7-9; cdr3_length: 14; j_call: TRBJ1-4; cdr3_aa: CASSRDRGFEKLFF
v_call: TRBV11-2; cdr3_length: 15; j_call: TRBJ2-1; cdr3_aa: CASSSLAGGYNEQFF
v_call: TRBV29-1; cdr3_length: 13; j_call: TRBJ2-1; cdr3_aa: CSVEGQGYNEQFF
v_call: TRBV9; cdr3_length: 15; j_call: TRBJ2-1; cdr3_aa: CASSTLSGPRDEQFF
v_call: TRBV12-3/TRBV12-4; cdr3_length: 12; j_call: TRBJ2-3; cdr3_aa: CASSFFPDTQYF
v_call: TRBV11-3; cdr3_length: 18; j_call: TRBJ2-5; cdr3_aa: CASSSGGLQGHPQGTQYF
v_call: TRBV13; cdr3_length: 15; j_call: TRBJ2-5; cdr3_aa: CASSPLAGGAETQYF
v_call: TRBV11-2; cdr3_length: 15; j_call: TRBJ2-2; cdr3_aa: CASSQRREGTGELFF
v_call: TRBV3-1/TRBV3-2; cdr3_length: 19; j_call: TRBJ2-3; cdr3_aa: CASSHRTSGGASGTDTQYF
v_call: TRBV3-1/TRBV3-2; cdr3_length: 15; j_call: TRBJ2-5; cdr3_aa: CASGQRASRGETQYF
v_call: TRBV13; cdr3_length: 14; j_call: TRBJ1-1; cdr3_aa: CASSHSGGTSEAFF
v_call: TRBV10-1; cdr3_length: 15; j_call: TRBJ1-3; cdr3_aa: CARNADGTPGNTIYF
v_call: TRBV18; cdr3_length: 15; j_call: TRBJ1-2; cdr3_aa: CASSPGAGLMYGYTF
v_call: TRBV30; cdr3_length: 13; j_call: TRBJ1-4; cdr3_aa: CAWRGGASEKLFF
v_call: TRBV5-4; cdr3_length: 15; j_call: TRBJ2-4; cdr3_aa: CASSLAGGYRGIQYF